This T cell receptor beta chain was captured by sequencing in a study of blood T cell repertoires in COVID-19. Study-wide context: Samples came from the United States, Italy and Spain, spanning acute and convalescent COVID-19. T cells, B-cell-depleted T cells, or PBMCs provided the cDNA or gDNA that served as material.

In the source study's methods: Reference gene primer amplification gave estimated nucleated cell counts. The assay was immunoSEQ multiplex PCR, and TCRdb's table has in-frame clones only and misses some. V, J and clone size are those of that table, while D and trimming were read from the DNA. The sample yields more than 80,000 clones, roughly nine tenths seen once. The CDR3 sequence is 13 residues long. Germline loops: CDR1 MNHEY, CDR2 SVGAGI. The V end was cut by 7 bases, the J end by 4 bases, with 13 bases between. Sequenced sample: peripheral blood. The chain recombines TRBV6-5 with TRBJ1-2; possible D gene TRBD1, 5 bases. The clonotype comes from a human donor with active COVID-19. The donor label of this sample is uncertain. CDR3 nucleotide sequence: TGTGCCAGCACCAACGGGGGATTCTATGGCTACACCTTC. Translation: CASTNGGFYGYTF.